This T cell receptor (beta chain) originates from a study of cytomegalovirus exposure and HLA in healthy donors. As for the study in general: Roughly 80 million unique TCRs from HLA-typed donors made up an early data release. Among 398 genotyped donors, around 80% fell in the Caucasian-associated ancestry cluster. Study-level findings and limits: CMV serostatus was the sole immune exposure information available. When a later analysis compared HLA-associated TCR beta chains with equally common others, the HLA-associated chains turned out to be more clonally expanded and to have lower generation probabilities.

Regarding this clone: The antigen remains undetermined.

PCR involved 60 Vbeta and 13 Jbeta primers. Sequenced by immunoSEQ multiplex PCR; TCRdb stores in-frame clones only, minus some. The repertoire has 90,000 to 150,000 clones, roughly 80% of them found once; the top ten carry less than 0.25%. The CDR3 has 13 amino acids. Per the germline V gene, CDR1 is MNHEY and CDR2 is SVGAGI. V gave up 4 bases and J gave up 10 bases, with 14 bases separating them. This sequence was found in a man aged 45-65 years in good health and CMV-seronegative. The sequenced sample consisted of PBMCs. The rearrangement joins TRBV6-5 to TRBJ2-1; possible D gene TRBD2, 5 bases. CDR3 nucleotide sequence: TGTGCCAGCAGTTCTAGTAGCGTGGAGGAGCAGTTCTTC. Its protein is CASSSSSVEEQFF.